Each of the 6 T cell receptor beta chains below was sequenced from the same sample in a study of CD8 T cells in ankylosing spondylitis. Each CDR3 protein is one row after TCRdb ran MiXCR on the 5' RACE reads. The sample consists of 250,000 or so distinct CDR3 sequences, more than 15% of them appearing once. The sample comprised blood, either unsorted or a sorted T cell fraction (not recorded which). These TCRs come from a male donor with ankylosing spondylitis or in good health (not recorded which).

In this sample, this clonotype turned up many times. CDR3 bases: TGTGCCAGCAGCCTTACCAGTTACAATGAGCAGTTCTTC. This gives the protein CASSLTSYNEQFF. The chain carries TRBV5-5 and TRBJ2-1, with D unclear. Trimming cost V 4 bases and J 4 bases, with 9 bases left between them. The CDR3 has 13 residues. Germline V lookup: CDR1 SGHKS, CDR2 YYEKEE (reference sequence).

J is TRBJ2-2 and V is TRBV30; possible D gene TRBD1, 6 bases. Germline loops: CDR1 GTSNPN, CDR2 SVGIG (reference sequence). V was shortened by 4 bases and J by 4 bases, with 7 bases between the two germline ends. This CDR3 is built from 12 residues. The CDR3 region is CAWNRVTGELFF. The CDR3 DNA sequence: TGTGCCTGGAACAGGGTCACCGGGGAGCTGTTTTTT.

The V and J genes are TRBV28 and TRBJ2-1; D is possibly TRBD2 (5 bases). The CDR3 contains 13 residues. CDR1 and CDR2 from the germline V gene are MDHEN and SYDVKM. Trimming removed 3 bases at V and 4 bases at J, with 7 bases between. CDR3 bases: TGTGCCAGCAGTTTCACTAGATACAATGAGCAGTTCTTC. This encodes CASSFTRYNEQFF.

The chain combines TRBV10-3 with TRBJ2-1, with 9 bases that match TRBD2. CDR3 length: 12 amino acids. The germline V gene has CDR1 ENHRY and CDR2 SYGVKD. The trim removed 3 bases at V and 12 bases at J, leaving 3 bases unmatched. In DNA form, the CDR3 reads TGTGCCATCAGTGAAGTGACTAGCGGGCAGTTCTTC. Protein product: CAISEVTSGQFF.

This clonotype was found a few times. The CDR3 region is CASSLGGPGQDSNQPQHF. The CDR3 DNA sequence: TGCGCCAGCAGCTTGGGGGGACCGGGACAGGATAGCAATCAGCCCCAGCATTTT. This rearrangement joins TRBV5-1 to TRBJ1-5; 8 bases fit TRBD1. Germline V CDR1 and CDR2: SGHRS, YFSETQ. This CDR3 spans 18 amino acids. V shed 0 bases and J 0 bases; nucleotides not matched to a gene: 8.

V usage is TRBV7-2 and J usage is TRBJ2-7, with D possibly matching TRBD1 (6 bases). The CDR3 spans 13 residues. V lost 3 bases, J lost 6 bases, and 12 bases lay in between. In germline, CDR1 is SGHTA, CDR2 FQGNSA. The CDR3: CASSFSGASEQYF. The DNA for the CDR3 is TGTGCCAGCAGCTTTTCAGGGGCTAGCGAGCAGTACTTC.